What follows are 20 T cell receptor beta chains derived from one specimen sequenced in a study of cytomegalovirus exposure and HLA in healthy donors (dated 2017 in TCRdb). The library was generated by the immunoSEQ multiplex PCR assay. A mixture of 60 forward primers for TCR Vbeta segments and 13 reverse primers for TCR Jbeta segments was used in the multiplex PCR. As stored in TCRdb, this immuneACCESS dataset retains in-frame rearrangements with V and J assigned. A fraction of the clones does not appear; measured against another copy, unresolved V genes explain less than half of the discrepancy, and the remainder lacks a known reason. Here the sample has about 130,000 clones; about 71% occur a single time. Of the sample, about 3% falls within the top ten clones. Material for sequencing was PBMCs. The receptors come from a woman aged 55-69 years in good health and CMV-seropositive.

V gene TRBV4-1 combines with J gene TRBJ1-2; tentatively, D is TRBD1 (5 bases). Trimming removed 2 bases from V and 4 bases from J, with 14 bases in between. This CDR3 region has 15 residues. Germline CDR1 MGHRA, CDR2 YSYEKL. The CDR3 DNA reads TGCGCCAGCAGCCAAAGGGGCCAGGCCTTCTATGGCTACACCTTC. Encoded protein: CASSQRGQAFYGYTF.

This clone was seen only once. This chain connects TRBV5-6 to TRBJ2-5; 12 bases fit TRBD1. There are 15 residues in the CDR3. V shed 6 bases, J shed 2 bases, and the junction held 5 bases outside the gene matches. The germline gives CDR1 SGHDT, CDR2 YYEEEE. CDR3 amino acids: CASTGQGAVQETQYF. For the CDR3, the DNA is TGTGCCAGCACGGGACAGGGGGCTGTTCAAGAGACCCAGTACTTC.

The chain is built from TRBV6-5 and TRBJ2-5, with 10 bases that match TRBD2. J lost 5 bases, V lost 0 bases, and 6 bases had no gene match. This CDR3 comprises 16 residues. Germline V gene lookup returns CDR1 MNHEY and CDR2 SVGAGI. The CDR3 protein is CASSYSKRGGLETQYF. The DNA for the CDR3 is TGTGCCAGCAGTTACTCTAAGCGGGGGGGCCTGGAGACCCAGTACTTC.

This clone was observed a single time. The chain combines TRBV28 with TRBJ2-2, with TRBD1 matching over 10 bases. The germline CDR1 and CDR2 sequences are MDHEN and SYDVKM. The V segment lost 4 bases and the J segment 5 bases; nucleotides outside the gene matches: 4. CDR3 length: 15 residues. The CDR3 region has the DNA TGTGCCAGCAGTTCCCGGACAGGGGGGACCGGGGAGCTGTTTTTT. This encodes CASSSRTGGTGELFF.

J is TRBJ1-2 and V is TRBV7-8; 10 bases are shared with TRBD1. This CDR3 contains 15 residues. The V and J ends lost 5 bases and 4 bases, in that order; junction bases with no gene match: 7. Germline V gene sequence: CDR1 SGHVS, CDR2 FQNEAQ. This CDR3 reads CASSPRGQGSYGYTF. In nucleotides, the CDR3 is TGTGCCAGCAGCCCCCGGGGACAGGGGTCCTATGGCTACACCTTC.

The chain uses TRBV21-1 and TRBJ1-2. TRBV21-1 is described as a pseudogene. The CDR3 covers 11 residues. CDR3 residues: CASSFLGGYTF. The DNA of the CDR3 is TGTGCCAGCAGTTTCCTAGGTGGCTACACCTTC.

The chain is built from TRBV6-4 and TRBJ2-1; 7 nucleotides align to TRBD2. Germline trimming cut 6 bases from V and 3 bases from J; bases unmatched to any gene: 2. The CDR3 has 13 residues. CDR1 and CDR2 from the germline V gene are MRHNA and SNTAGT. The chain's CDR3 is CASSSGNYNEQFF. In DNA, the CDR3 is TGTGCCAGCAGCAGCGGGAACTACAATGAGCAGTTCTTC.

This chain uses TRBV19 with TRBJ2-2; TRBD2 matches at 7 bases. The CDR3 extends over 15 amino acids. With 2 bases clipped from V and 3 bases from J, the junction kept 3 bases outside the gene matches. The germline V gene has CDR1 LNHDA and CDR2 SQIVND (reference sequence). The DNA of the CDR3 is TGTGCCAGTAGTATACTGGGAGGGGACACCGGGGAGCTGTTTTTT. It codes for CASSILGGDTGELFF. The complete variable domain, with remaining parts taken from reference TRBV19 and TRBJ2-2, reads DGGITQSPKYLFRKEGQNVTLSCEQNLNHDAMYWYRQDPGQGLRLIYYSQIVNDFQKGDIAEGYSVSREKKESFPLTVTSAQKNPTAFYLCASSILGGDTGELFFGEGSRLTVL.

The genes are TRBV19 and TRBJ1-5; D remains ambiguous. V was cut by 5 bases and J by 5 bases, with 13 bases left in between. The CDR3 has 14 amino acids. The germline V gene encodes CDR1 LNHDA and CDR2 SQIVND (reference sequence). DNA of the CDR3: TGTGCCAGTAGTGTATCCAGGTCTGATCAGCCCCAGCATTTT. This encodes CASSVSRSDQPQHF.

The chain recombines TRBV7-8 with TRBJ2-5, with TRBD1 matching over 8 bases. The CDR3 contains 15 residues. The J segment lost 5 bases and the V segment lost 5 bases, leaving 10 bases of the junction unmatched. Germline loops: CDR1 SGHVS, CDR2 FQNEAQ. The CDR3 here is CASSQGQGSRETQYF. The CDR3 DNA is TGTGCCAGCAGCCAAGGACAGGGCTCAAGGGAGACCCAGTACTTC.

The rearrangement links TRBV27 to TRBJ2-7; TRBD2 aligns across 7 bases. This CDR3 spans 15 amino acids. Per germline, CDR1 MNHEY and CDR2 SMNVEV (reference sequence). Losses at the gene ends were 2 bases for V and 2 bases for J; bases not matched to a gene: 6. Here the CDR3 DNA reads TGTGCCAGCAGTTTAAGGGCGGGGGAGACCTACGAGCAGTACTTC. This sequence encodes CASSLRAGETYEQYF.

This chain connects TRBV7-3 to TRBJ1-1; 9 bases agree with TRBD1. The germline CDR1 and CDR2 sequences are SGHTA and FQGTGA. The CDR3 runs to 19 residues. The V and J ends lost 5 bases and 3 bases, in that order; junction bases with no gene match: 19. Here the CDR3 DNA reads TGTGCCAGCAGCGACTTCCTTCCGGGACAGGGAGAAGGGGACACTGAAGCTTTCTTT. Its protein product is CASSDFLPGQGEGDTEAFF.

V gene TRBV7-9 combines with J gene TRBJ2-1; 7 bases agree with TRBD1. The CDR3 is 17 residues long. Germline V lookup: CDR1 SEHNR, CDR2 FQNEAQ (reference sequence). J was trimmed by 4 bases and V by 0 bases; bases with no gene match: 9. DNA of the CDR3: TGTGCCAGCAGCTTAGCCCAGGGACAGTATTTTTACAATGAGCAGTTCTTC. This gives the protein CASSLAQGQYFYNEQFF.

This clone was seen a handful of times. This rearrangement joins TRBV7-6 to TRBJ1-4, with D tentatively TRBD1 (5 bases). The CDR3 spans 16 residues. Germline CDR1 reads SGHVS; CDR2 reads FNYEAQ. Trimming pared 6 bases from V and 3 bases from J, leaving 17 bases between. The CDR3 sequence: CASSSPSAGSNEKLFF. CDR3 DNA: TGTGCCAGCAGTTCCCCCTCGGCAGGGTCTAATGAAAAACTGTTTTTT.

This rearrangement joins TRBV29-1 to TRBJ2-7; TRBD1 agrees at 7 bases. The CDR3 sequence is 14 residues long. Unmatched junction bases numbered 12, after V lost 8 bases and J lost 2 bases. The V gene's germline CDR1 is SQVTM and CDR2 ANQGSEA. The CDR3 sequence: CSTTQGIGAYEQYF. The DNA of the CDR3 is TGCAGCACTACACAGGGGATAGGGGCCTACGAGCAGTACTTC.

This clone showed up just a few times. The chain is built from TRBV6-5 and TRBJ1-1; a weak D match, TRBD1 (5 bases). There are 14 residues in the CDR3. Germline V gives CDR1 MNHEY, CDR2 SVGAGI. The ends were cut back, 7 bases at V and 0 bases at J, with 12 bases in the middle. In nucleotides, the CDR3 is TGTGCCAGCACCGGGGGACGGTTGAACACTGAAGCTTTCTTT. As protein: CASTGGRLNTEAFF.

The genes are TRBV7-9 and TRBJ2-1, with TRBD2 matching 10 bases. Germline CDR1 and CDR2: SEHNR and FQNEAQ (reference sequence). With 7 bases clipped from V and 6 bases from J, the junction kept 15 bases outside the gene matches. CDR3 size: 17 residues. CDR3 nucleotides: TGTGCCAGCAAATCTATTGGACTAGCGGTGAATTCCAATGAGCAGTTCTTC. Protein sequence: CASKSIGLAVNSNEQFF.

This clone was detected only a few times. The gene calls are TRBV6-5 and TRBJ2-2; D remains unclear. Germline values: CDR1 MNHEY, CDR2 SVGAGI. V dropped 6 bases and J dropped 5 bases, with 4 bases sitting between them. CDR3 length: 11 amino acids. This CDR3 reads CASSTTGELFF. In DNA form, the CDR3 reads TGTGCCAGCAGCACTACCGGGGAGCTGTTTTTT.

The chain links TRBV6-1 to TRBJ1-5; 7 bases agree with TRBD1. The CDR3 spans 13 residues. The V segment lost 2 bases and the J segment 5 bases; nucleotides outside the gene matches: 0. The germline gives CDR1 MNHNS, CDR2 SASEGT. The CDR3 region has the DNA TGTGCCAGCAGTGAAACAGGGGATCAGCCCCAGCATTTT. Residues: CASSETGDQPQHF.

V is TRBV11-3 and J is TRBJ2-7; 8 nucleotides line up with TRBD1. This CDR3 is built from 16 residues. With 0 bases clipped from V and 3 bases from J, the junction kept 7 bases outside the gene matches. CDR1 and CDR2 (germline): SGHNT, YENEEA. As DNA, the CDR3 is TGTGCCAGCAGCTTAGATGATGGCAGGGGGCTCTACGAGCAGTACTTC. Protein sequence: CASSLDDGRGLYEQYF.